The rows below give T cell receptor beta chains drawn from one sample of a study of T cell changes during pregnancy in multiple sclerosis. Clones were read by immunoSEQ multiplex PCR, and TCRdb kept only the in-frame ones, dropping some. Of 84,000 or so clones listed, about 93% are singletons. The sequencing used peripheral blood, collected in the third trimester of pregnancy. Receptor source: a female donor with multiple sclerosis, enrolled in a pregnancy study. The CDR3 runs from the conserved cysteine through the conserved F or W. The order of the fields is D gene, V gene, clone size, J gene, CDR3 DNA, CDR3 protein. D genes are given only for firm matches. Clone sizes are given selectively: once, few, many, or a class where the clone is expanded.

NA	TRBV5-5	NA	TRBJ1-1	TGTGCCAGCAGCTGGGGGGGATCCACTGAAGCTTTCTTT	CASSWGGSTEAFF
NA	TRBV9	NA	TRBJ2-7	TGTGCCAGCAGCGTAGGCATAGTCTCCTACGAGCAGTACTTC	CASSVGIVSYEQYF
NA	TRBV5-1	NA	TRBJ1-2	TGCGCCAGCAGCACTGACATGGCTGATGGCTACACCTTC	CASSTDMADGYTF
NA	TRBV9	NA	TRBJ1-4	TGTGCCAGCAGCGTATTAGGGGCCCCTAATGAAAAACTGTTTTTT	CASSVLGAPNEKLFF
NA	TRBV2	NA	TRBJ2-7	TGTGCCAGCAGGCGCATACAGGGACCGAGCGAGCAGTACTTC	CASRRIQGPSEQYF
NA	TRBV7-8	NA	TRBJ2-3	TGTGCCAGCAGCTCCAACACAGGGTTGGGCACAGATACGCAGTATTTT	CASSSNTGLGTDTQYF
TRBD1	TRBV18	NA	TRBJ2-3	TGTGCCAGCTCACTGAAACCGACAGGGGCCAAGGACCATACGCAGTATTTT	CASSLKPTGAKDHTQYF
NA	TRBV30	NA	TRBJ1-6	TGTGCCTGGACCCCAGGGAAGGCGGGATCACCCCTCCACTTT	CAWTPGKAGSPLHF
TRBD2	TRBV4-1	NA	TRBJ2-1	TGCGCCAGCAGCCAGGTAGCGGGGGGCTTCAATGAGCAGTTCTTC	CASSQVAGGFNEQFF
NA	TRBV5-6	NA	TRBJ2-7	TGTGCCAGCAGCTTGGAGCACGAGCAGTACTTC	CASSLEHEQYF
TRBD2	TRBV29-1	NA	TRBJ2-7	TGCAGCGTTGTAAGGGAGGGCTACGAGCAGTACTTC	CSVVREGYEQYF
NA	TRBV5-1	once	TRBJ1-2	TGCGCCAGCAGCTCTCAGAATAACTATGGCTACACCTTC	CASSSQNNYGYTF
NA	TRBV7-2	NA	TRBJ1-2	TGTGCCAGCAGCTTAGCTACAGAGTCCTATGGCTACACCTTC	CASSLATESYGYTF
NA	TRBV29-1	once	TRBJ2-2	TGCAGCGTCAGAAACACCGGGGAGCTGTTTTTT	CSVRNTGELFF
NA	TRBV11-2	NA	TRBJ1-2	TGTGCCAGCAGCTTATCTAGAGGGAACTATGGCTACACCTTC	CASSLSRGNYGYTF
NA	TRBV28	NA	TRBJ1-5	TGTGCCACTAGGCAGTTGAATCAGCCCCAGCATTTT	CATRQLNQPQHF
NA	TRBV12-5	NA	TRBJ2-7	TGTGCTAGTGGTTTGGTACTGGGAGTGCCGGTCGAGCAGTACTTC	CASGLVLGVPVEQYF
NA	TRBV2	NA	TRBJ2-3	TGTGCCAGCAGTGTTCGGGGTACAGATACGCAGTATTTT	CASSVRGTDTQYF
NA	TRBV5-1	NA	TRBJ2-7	TGCGCCAGCAGCTTGGTGCAGGGCCCCTACGAGCAGTACTTC	CASSLVQGPYEQYF
TRBD2	TRBV2	NA	TRBJ2-2	TGTGCCAGCAGTGGGACTAGCGGGGGGAACACCGGGGAGCTGTTTTTT	CASSGTSGGNTGELFF
TRBD1	TRBV19	NA	TRBJ2-1	TGTGCCAGTAGTAAACAGGGGTCCCGCTCCTACAATGAGCAGTTCTTC	CASSKQGSRSYNEQFF
TRBD2	TRBV7-6	once	TRBJ2-5	TGTGCCAGCAGCCCTGCCTCAGGCGGGAGAGGAGAGACCCAGTACTTC	CASSPASGGRGETQYF
NA	TRBV10-2	NA	TRBJ1-1	TGCGCCAGCGCAGAGAACACTGAAGCTTTCTTT	CASAENTEAFF
TRBD2	TRBV4-2	NA	TRBJ2-1	TGTGCCAGCAGCCAAGATGGCGGGAGCCCCTACAATGAGCAGTTCTTC	CASSQDGGSPYNEQFF
TRBD1	TRBV11-2	NA	TRBJ1-2	TGTGCCAGCAGCTACGGACAGGATCCAACCGGCTACACCTTC	CASSYGQDPTGYTF
NA	TRBV19	NA	TRBJ1-1	TGTGCCAGTAGTATAGACGGACAGTTGGGAGCTTTCTTT	CASSIDGQLGAFF
NA	TRBV9	NA	TRBJ1-2	TGTGCCAGCAGCGCCGGCGGAGGCTATGGCTACACCTTC	CASSAGGGYGYTF
TRBD2	TRBV27	NA	TRBJ2-3	TGTGCCAGCAGTTTTTCTACTAGCGCCGCAGATACGCAGTATTTT	CASSFSTSAADTQYF
TRBD2	TRBV2	once	TRBJ2-2	TGTGCCAGCAGTCGGACTAGCGGGAGTTTTGGCGGGGAGCTGTTTTTT	CASSRTSGSFGGELFF
NA	TRBV7-2	NA	TRBJ1-3	TGTGCCAGCAGCTTAGCAGGGGTAGGGGCCGGAAACACCATATATTTT	CASSLAGVGAGNTIYF
TRBD1	TRBV9	once	TRBJ1-1	TGTGCCAGCAGCGTGGGCCAGGGGGCTCGCAAGAACACTGAAGCTTTCTTT	CASSVGQGARKNTEAFF
TRBD1	TRBV13	NA	TRBJ2-7	TGTGCCAGCAGCGGTGGACAGGGAAGTCTCCGCTACGAGCAGTACTTC	CASSGGQGSLRYEQYF
NA	TRBV19	NA	TRBJ2-1	TGTGCCAGCCAGGGGCAGGATGAGCAGTTCTTC	CASQGQDEQFF
TRBD1	TRBV4-1	NA	TRBJ1-1	TGCGCCAGCAGCCCCTTGGGGACAGCGAACACTGAAGCTTTCTTT	CASSPLGTANTEAFF
TRBD1	TRBV4-3	NA	TRBJ2-1	TGCGCCAGCAGCCCCCAGACAGGGCTCAATGAGCAGTTCTTC	CASSPQTGLNEQFF
TRBD1	TRBV5-6	NA	TRBJ1-3	TGTGCCAGCAGCTGGTACAGGGGGCCTGGAAACACCATATATTTT	CASSWYRGPGNTIYF
NA	TRBV6-1	NA	TRBJ2-3	TGTGCCAGCTGTAGCTTCGTGGCAGATACGCAGTATTTT	CASCSFVADTQYF
TRBD1	TRBV19	NA	TRBJ1-5	TGTGCCAGTAGCCCGGACAGGGTTCAGCCCCAGCATTTT	CASSPDRVQPQHF
NA	TRBV6-5	NA	TRBJ2-7	TGTGCCAGCAGTAGACTAGGGGCCTCCTACGAGCAGTACTTC	CASSRLGASYEQYF
NA	TRBV27	NA	TRBJ2-1	TGTGCCAGCAGTTCCTTAGGCGGGCATAACTACAATGAGCAGTTCTTC	CASSSLGGHNYNEQFF
TRBD1	TRBV2	NA	TRBJ2-7	TGTGCCAGCAGTGAAAAGCAGGGGGCTACGGGTGAGCAGTACTTC	CASSEKQGATGEQYF
TRBD2	TRBV7-2	NA	TRBJ2-3	TGTGCCAGCAGCTTTACTAGCGGGAGAAGAGATACGCAGTATTTT	CASSFTSGRRDTQYF
NA	TRBV4-1	NA	TRBJ2-3	TGCGCCAGCAGCCAAGATGAGGAAAGGTACACAGATACGCAGTATTTT	CASSQDEERYTDTQYF
TRBD2	TRBV2	NA	TRBJ2-7	TGTGCCAGCAGTGACGGTGGACTAGCGGGAGGGCCTAGGTACGAGCAGTACTTC	CASSDGGLAGGPRYEQYF
NA	TRBV18	NA	TRBJ2-7	TGTGCCAGCTCACCTAAGAGGGGGATCAAAGAACTAGCGAGCTCCTACGAGCAGTACTTC	CASSPKRGIKELASSYEQYF
NA	TRBV9	NA	TRBJ2-1	TGTGCCAGCAGCGCACAGTCAGGGGGGAACAATGAGCAGTTCTTC	CASSAQSGGNNEQFF